This TCR beta chain stems from a study of cytomegalovirus exposure and HLA in healthy donors. PCR employed 60 Vbeta and 13 Jbeta primers. Some clones are missing from TCRdb's copy, which holds only in-frame ones; the method was immunoSEQ multiplex PCR. The sample lists under 150,000 clones, approximately 87% occurring once. Sequencing input: PBMCs. This TCR derives from a man in his forties or fifties in good health and CMV-seronegative.

CDR3 coding DNA: TGTGCCAGCAGTTACTCTACTAGCGGGATTTACGAGCAGTACTTC. Amino acid sequence: CASSYSTSGIYEQYF. V is TRBV6-5 and J is TRBJ2-7; TRBD2 aligns across 10 bases. The V gene end was trimmed by 0 bases and the J gene end by 4 bases; junction bases not matched to a gene: 3. This CDR3 comprises 15 residues. CDR1 is MNHEY and CDR2 is SVGAGI in the germline V gene.